The 17 T cell receptor beta chains below were found in one sample sequenced in a study of blood T cell repertoires in COVID-19. Using immunoSEQ multiplex PCR, the repertoire was profiled, and TCRdb retains in-frame clones only, with some absent. The sample has tens of thousands of clones, about four fifths seen once. The sample consisted of peripheral blood. Source of these receptors: a woman older than 75 with acute or convalescent COVID-19.

The chain has TRBV6-4 and TRBJ1-2; perhaps TRBD1 as D (5 bases). Trimming cost V 0 bases and J 4 bases, with 18 bases left between them. Germline V gene data show CDR1 as MRHNA and CDR2 as SNTAGT. The CDR3 loop spans 17 amino acids. The CDR3 DNA follows: TGTGCCAGCAGTGACTCTTTAGAAGGGGCGGGGATCTATGGCTACACCTTC. This sequence encodes CASSDSLEGAGIYGYTF.

V and J are TRBV5-5 and TRBJ1-5, with 8 bases identical to TRBD1. The CDR3 has 16 residues. The J segment lost 4 bases and the V segment lost 1 base, leaving 7 bases of the junction unmatched. Per germline, CDR1 SGHKS and CDR2 YYEKEE (reference sequence). CDR3 bases: TGTGCCAGCAGCTTGTGGGACAGGCACGGAAATCAGCCCCAGCATTTT. Its protein product is CASSLWDRHGNQPQHF. Full variable domain (missing parts from reference TRBV5-5 and TRBJ1-5): DAGVTQSPTHLIKTRGQQVTLRCSPISGHKSVSWYQQVLGQGPQFIFQYYEKEERGRGNFPDRFSARQFPNYSSELNVNALLLGDSALYLCASSLWDRHGNQPQHFGDGTRLSIL.

The V and J genes are TRBV6-6 and TRBJ1-3, with no clear D. The V end was cut by 9 bases, the J end by 0 bases, with 9 bases between. The germline V gene has CDR1 MNHNY and CDR2 SVGAGI (reference sequence). The CDR3 sequence is 13 residues long. The CDR3 spells CASGQNSGNTIYF. The CDR3 DNA is TGTGCCAGTGGGCAGAACTCTGGAAACACCATATATTTT.

This chain joins TRBV5-1 and TRBJ2-2, with a possible D match to TRBD2 (6 bases). Trimming left V 4 bases short and J 0 bases short, with 19 bases between. The CDR3 spans 18 residues. Per germline, CDR1 SGHRS and CDR2 YFSETQ. CDR3 sequence reads: CASSTGLTLSSNTGELFF. The CDR3 bases are TGCGCCAGCAGCACGGGACTGACCCTCAGTTCGAACACCGGGGAGCTGTTTTTT.

The V gene is TRBV7-9, the J gene TRBJ2-7; 14 positions match TRBD2. V shed 5 bases and J 3 bases; nucleotides not matched to a gene: 9. Germline values: CDR1 SEHNR, CDR2 FQNEAQ (reference sequence). The CDR3 extends over 17 amino acids. Here the CDR3 reads CASSPQGLAGGGYEQYF. CDR3 DNA: TGTGCCAGCAGCCCCCAAGGACTAGCGGGAGGAGGCTACGAGCAGTACTTC.

V and J are TRBV6-1 and TRBJ2-7, with TRBD2 identical over 15 bases. CDR3 length equals 15 residues. The V gene end was trimmed by 3 bases and the J gene end by 4 bases; junction bases not matched to a gene: 1. Germline lookup yields CDR1 MNHNS and CDR2 SASEGT. The CDR3 is CASSEGLAGGYEQYF. DNA of the CDR3: TGTGCCAGCAGTGAGGGACTAGCGGGAGGTTACGAGCAGTACTTC.

This chain connects TRBV5-1 to TRBJ1-3, with 7 bases fitting TRBD1. The CDR3 is 16 amino acids. Germline-derived CDR1 and CDR2 are SGHRS and YFSETQ. V shed 2 bases and J 2 bases; nucleotides not matched to a gene: 7. The CDR3, as DNA: TGCGCCAGCAGCTTAGGTCCCAGGGGGACTGGAAACACCATATATTTT. Amino acid sequence: CASSLGPRGTGNTIYF.

The J gene is TRBJ2-1, the V gene TRBV5-1, with TRBD2 identical over 8 bases. CDR1 is SGHRS and CDR2 is YFSETQ in the germline V gene. The CDR3 is 14 residues long. J was trimmed by 8 bases and V by 2 bases; bases with no gene match: 6. CDR3 in amino acids: CASSLAGELYEQFF. The CDR3 DNA sequence: TGCGCCAGCAGCTTAGCGGGAGAGTTGTATGAGCAGTTCTTC.

This clone was counted many times. CDR3 DNA: TGTGCCAGCAGTTACTACAACGAGCAGTACTTC. It yields the protein CASSYYNEQYF. The chain links TRBV6-5 to TRBJ2-7; D ambiguous. The CDR3 totals 11 residues. V lost 1 base to trimming and J lost 5 bases, with 3 bases between them. Germline assignment: CDR1 MNHEY and CDR2 SVGAGI.

CDR3 sequence reads: CASSQFRGQVYGYTF. Here the CDR3 DNA reads TGCGCCAGCAGCCAGTTCAGGGGACAGGTCTATGGCTACACCTTC. The V gene is TRBV4-3, the J gene TRBJ1-2; 8 bases fit TRBD1. The length of the CDR3 is 15 residues. The ends lost 3 bases at V and 4 bases at J; junction bases unmatched: 7. CDR1 and CDR2 from the germline V gene are LGHNA and YSLEER.

The chain joins TRBV28 to TRBJ2-5; 9 nucleotides align to TRBD1. Germline values: CDR1 MDHEN, CDR2 SYDVKM. The V segment lost 4 bases and the J segment 5 bases; nucleotides outside the gene matches: 14. The CDR3 runs 17 residues. The CDR3 spells CASSSRFGQGRTETQYF. CDR3 DNA: TGTGCCAGCAGTTCCCGATTCGGACAGGGGAGAACGGAGACCCAGTACTTC.

V and J are TRBV7-2 and TRBJ1-2; 10 bases are shared with TRBD1. Germline CDR1 SGHTA, CDR2 FQGNSA. The length of the CDR3 is 16 residues. With 3 bases clipped from V and 3 bases from J, the junction kept 7 bases outside the gene matches. The chain's CDR3 is CASSLSPGQGDYGYTF. In DNA form, the CDR3 reads TGTGCCAGCAGCTTGAGCCCTGGACAGGGGGACTATGGCTACACCTTC. The variable domain in full, with the rest retrieved from reference TRBV7-2 and TRBJ1-2, is GAGVSQSPSNKVTEKGKDVELRCDPISGHTALYWYRQSLGQGLEFLIYFQGNSAPDKSGLPSDRFSAERTGGSVSTLTIQRTQQEDSAVYLCASSLSPGQGDYGYTFGSGTRLTVV.

The chain uses TRBV19 and TRBJ2-2; perhaps TRBD1 as D (5 bases). The germline V gene has CDR1 LNHDA and CDR2 SQIVND (reference sequence). The CDR3 runs 14 residues. Trimming cost V 6 bases and J 2 bases, with 10 bases left between them. The CDR3 region has the DNA TGTGCCAGTAGAGGGGCAGTAAACACCGGGGAGCTGTTTTTT. Encoded protein: CASRGAVNTGELFF.

This clone was seen a handful of times. This rearrangement joins TRBV7-5 to TRBJ2-7; the listed D gene, TRBD2, was not tested against the DNA. TRBV7-5 is assigned pseudogene status. The CDR3 spans 18 residues. The CDR3: CVRSSRTVREGLCYEQYF. CDR3 sequence (DNA): TGTGTCAGAAGCTCCAGGACGGTGCGGGAGGGCCTTTGCTACGAGCAGTACTTC.

The chain recombines TRBV9 with TRBJ2-1, with TRBD2 matching 7 bases. The germline gives CDR1 SGDLS, CDR2 YYNGEE. The junction had 9 bases not matched to a gene; V was cut back by 3 bases and J by 3 bases. The CDR3 is made up of 16 amino acids. This CDR3 reads CASSGLGLSSYNEQFF. The CDR3 DNA reads TGTGCCAGCAGCGGACTGGGACTATCGAGCTACAATGAGCAGTTCTTC.

The chain has TRBV7-3 and TRBJ2-1; TRBD2 agrees at 9 bases. The CDR3 has 13 residues. V shed 5 bases, J shed 9 bases, and the junction held 5 bases outside the gene matches. Germline values: CDR1 SGHTA, CDR2 FQGTGA. The CDR3 DNA follows: TGTGCCAGCAGCCCCGCGGGGGGGCTTGAGCAGTTCTTC. The encoded protein is CASSPAGGLEQFF.

The chain carries TRBV15 and TRBJ2-1; D is ambiguous. Germline CDR1 and CDR2: LNHNV and YYDKDF (reference sequence). V was trimmed by 2 bases and J by 12 bases, leaving 14 bases between them. This CDR3 contains 13 residues. In DNA, the CDR3 is TGTGCCACCAGCAGACCCACGGTCGTCGGGCAGTTCTTC. Protein sequence: CATSRPTVVGQFF.